This entry is about one T cell receptor beta chain. Its antigen is as yet unknown. Deletions cut 4 bases from V and 5 bases from J, with 9 bases between. From germline, CDR1 is MNHEY and CDR2 SMNVEV (reference sequence). The CDR3 runs to 13 residues. The data were produced by immunoSEQ multiplex PCR, yet TCRdb's version contains in-frame clones alone and is incomplete. Counted here are 180,000 or so clones, about 89% occurring once; the ten biggest clones make up less than 2%. This specimen comes from a study of T cell responses to AZD1222 COVID-19 vaccine. Study-level results: Receipt of two AZD1222 doses was followed by a rise in Spike-specific TCR breadth and depth. Females made up more of the donors, who were largely white British, and clonal diversity may have come out too low.

Pooling of second doses given at about 4 or about 12 weeks was done. This sequence was found in an adult who received the AZD1222 COVID-19 vaccine. Sequences were derived from peripheral blood, sampled 28 days after the second AZD1222 dose. V and J are TRBV27 and TRBJ2-1; D unresolved. CDR3 protein: CASSSLNHNEQFF. The CDR3 bases are TGTGCCAGCAGTTCCCTTAATCACAATGAGCAGTTCTTC.